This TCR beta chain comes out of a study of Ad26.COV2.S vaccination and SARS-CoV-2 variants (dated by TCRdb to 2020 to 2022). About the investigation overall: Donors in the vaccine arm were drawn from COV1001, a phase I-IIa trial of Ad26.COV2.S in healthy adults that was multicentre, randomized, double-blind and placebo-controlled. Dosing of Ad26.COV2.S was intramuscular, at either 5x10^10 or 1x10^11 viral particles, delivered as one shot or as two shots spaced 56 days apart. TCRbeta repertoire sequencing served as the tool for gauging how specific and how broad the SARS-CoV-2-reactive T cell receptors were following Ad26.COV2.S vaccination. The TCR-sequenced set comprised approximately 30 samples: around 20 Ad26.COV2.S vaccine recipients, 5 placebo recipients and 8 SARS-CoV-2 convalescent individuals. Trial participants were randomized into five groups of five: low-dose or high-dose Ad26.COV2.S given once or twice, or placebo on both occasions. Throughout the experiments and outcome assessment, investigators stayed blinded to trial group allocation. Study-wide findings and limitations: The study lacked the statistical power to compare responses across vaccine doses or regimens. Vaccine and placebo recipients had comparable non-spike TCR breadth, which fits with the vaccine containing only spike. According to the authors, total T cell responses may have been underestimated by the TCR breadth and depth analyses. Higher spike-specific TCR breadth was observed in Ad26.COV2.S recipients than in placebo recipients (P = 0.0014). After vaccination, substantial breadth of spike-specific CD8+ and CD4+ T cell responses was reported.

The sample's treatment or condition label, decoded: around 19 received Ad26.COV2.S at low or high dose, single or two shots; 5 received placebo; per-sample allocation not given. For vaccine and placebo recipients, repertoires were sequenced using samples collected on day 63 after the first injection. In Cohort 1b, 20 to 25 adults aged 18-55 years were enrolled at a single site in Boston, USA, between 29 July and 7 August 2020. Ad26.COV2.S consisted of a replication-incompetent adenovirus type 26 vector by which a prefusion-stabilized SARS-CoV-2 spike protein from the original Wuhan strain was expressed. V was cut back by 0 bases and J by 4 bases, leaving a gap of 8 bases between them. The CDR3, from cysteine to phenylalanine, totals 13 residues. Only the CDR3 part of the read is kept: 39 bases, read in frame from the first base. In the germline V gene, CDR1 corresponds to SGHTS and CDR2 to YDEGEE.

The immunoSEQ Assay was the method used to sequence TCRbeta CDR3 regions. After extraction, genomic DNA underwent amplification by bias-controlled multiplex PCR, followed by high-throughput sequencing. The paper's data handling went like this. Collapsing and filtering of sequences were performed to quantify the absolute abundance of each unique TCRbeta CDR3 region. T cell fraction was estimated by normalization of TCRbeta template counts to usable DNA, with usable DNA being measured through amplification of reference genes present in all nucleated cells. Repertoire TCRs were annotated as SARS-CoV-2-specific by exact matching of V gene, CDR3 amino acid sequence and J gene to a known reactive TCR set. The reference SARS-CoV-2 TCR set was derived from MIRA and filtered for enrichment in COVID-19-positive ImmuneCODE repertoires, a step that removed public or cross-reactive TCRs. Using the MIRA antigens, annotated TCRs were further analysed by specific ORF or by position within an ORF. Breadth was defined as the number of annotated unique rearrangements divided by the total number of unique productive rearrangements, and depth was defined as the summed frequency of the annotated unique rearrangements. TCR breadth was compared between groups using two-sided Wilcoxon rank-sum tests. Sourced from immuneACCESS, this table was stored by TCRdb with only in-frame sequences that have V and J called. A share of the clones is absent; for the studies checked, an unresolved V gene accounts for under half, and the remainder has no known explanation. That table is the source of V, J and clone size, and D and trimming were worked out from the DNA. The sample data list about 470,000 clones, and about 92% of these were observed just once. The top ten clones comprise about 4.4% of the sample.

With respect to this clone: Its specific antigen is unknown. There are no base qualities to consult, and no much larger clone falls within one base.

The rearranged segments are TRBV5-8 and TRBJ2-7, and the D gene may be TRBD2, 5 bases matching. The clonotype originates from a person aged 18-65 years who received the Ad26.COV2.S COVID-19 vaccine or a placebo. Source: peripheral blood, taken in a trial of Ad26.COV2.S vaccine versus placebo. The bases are TGTGCCAGCAGCTTGGGGGGAGTTTACGAGCAGTACTTC. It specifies CASSLGGVYEQYF.